This TCR beta chain was obtained from a study of OX40 agonist ivuxolimab in advanced cancers. Study-wide background: In this trial design, patients received ivuxolimab intravenously at 0.01 to 10 mg/kg every 2 weeks. It was permissible to have had prior anti-PD-1, anti-PD-L1 or anti-CTLA-4 therapy, and under 45% had some. Study-wide findings and caveats: Both blood CD4+ and CD8+ T cells showed clonal growth by week 6 at 0.1 to 3.0 mg/kg. Clonal expansion was among the lowest in partial responders at 0.1-3.0 mg/kg, especially CD8+.

With regard to this clone: Antigen: not known.

The CDR3 loop spans 16 amino acids. Germline values: CDR1 SQVTM, CDR2 ANQGSEA. With 2 bases removed from V and 3 bases from J, the gap between germline ends came to 14 bases. This table comes from immunoSEQ multiplex PCR, and its TCRdb copy is limited to in-frame clones, with some not included. The table shows fewer than 70,000 clones, with about 90% occurring only once. Sequencing used CD4+ or CD8+ T cells sorted from blood, obtained in a trial of the OX40 agonist ivuxolimab. The clonotype originates from an adult with an advanced solid tumor such as melanoma, head and neck, liver or kidney cancer. The chain combines TRBV29-1 with TRBJ2-6; weak D call: TRBD2 (6 bases). In DNA form, the CDR3 reads TGCAGCGTTGAAACCTGGCCCGGGGGTGGGGCCAACGTCCTGACTTTC. Its translation: CSVETWPGGGANVLTF.